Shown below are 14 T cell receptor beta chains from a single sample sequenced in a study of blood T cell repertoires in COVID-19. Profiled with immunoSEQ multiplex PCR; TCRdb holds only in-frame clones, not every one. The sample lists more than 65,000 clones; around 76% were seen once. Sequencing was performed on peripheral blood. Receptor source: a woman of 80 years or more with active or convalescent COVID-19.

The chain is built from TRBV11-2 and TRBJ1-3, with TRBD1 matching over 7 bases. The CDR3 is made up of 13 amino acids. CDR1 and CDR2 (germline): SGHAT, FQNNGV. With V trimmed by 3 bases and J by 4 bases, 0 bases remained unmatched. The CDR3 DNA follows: TGTGCCAGCAGCTTGGACAGGGGAAACACCATATATTTT. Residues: CASSLDRGNTIYF.

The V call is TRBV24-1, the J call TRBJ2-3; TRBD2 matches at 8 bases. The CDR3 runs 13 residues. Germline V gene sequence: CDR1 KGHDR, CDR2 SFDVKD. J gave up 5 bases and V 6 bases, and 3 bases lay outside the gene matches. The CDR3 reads CATSSGGGDTQYF. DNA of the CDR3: TGTGCCACCAGTAGCGGGGGAGGAGATACGCAGTATTTT.

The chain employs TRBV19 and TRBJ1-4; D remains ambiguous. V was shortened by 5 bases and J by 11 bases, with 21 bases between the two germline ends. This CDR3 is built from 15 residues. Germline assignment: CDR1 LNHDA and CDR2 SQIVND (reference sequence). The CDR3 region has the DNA TGTGCCAGTAGTGAGGTGTGGGAGTTAATGGAGAAACTGTTTTTT. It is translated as CASSEVWELMEKLFF.

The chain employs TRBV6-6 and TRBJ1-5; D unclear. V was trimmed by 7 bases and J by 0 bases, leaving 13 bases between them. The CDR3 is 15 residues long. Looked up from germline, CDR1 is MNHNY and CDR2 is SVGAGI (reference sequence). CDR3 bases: TGTGCCAGCACTACTGAACAGAATAGCAATCAGCCCCAGCATTTT. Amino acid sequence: CASTTEQNSNQPQHF.

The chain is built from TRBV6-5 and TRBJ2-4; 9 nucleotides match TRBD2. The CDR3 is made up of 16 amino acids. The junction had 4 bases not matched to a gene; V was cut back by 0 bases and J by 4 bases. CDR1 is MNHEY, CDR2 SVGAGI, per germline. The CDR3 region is CASSYSISGGKNIQYF. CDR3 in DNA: TGTGCCAGCAGTTACTCGATTAGCGGGGGTAAAAACATTCAGTACTTC.

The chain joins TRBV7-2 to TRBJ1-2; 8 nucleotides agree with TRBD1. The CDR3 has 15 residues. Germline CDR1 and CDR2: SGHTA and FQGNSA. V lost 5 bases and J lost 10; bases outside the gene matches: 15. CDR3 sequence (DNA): TGTGCCAGCAGCGAGACCTTAGACAGGGGCGTCTACTACACCTTC. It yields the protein CASSETLDRGVYYTF.

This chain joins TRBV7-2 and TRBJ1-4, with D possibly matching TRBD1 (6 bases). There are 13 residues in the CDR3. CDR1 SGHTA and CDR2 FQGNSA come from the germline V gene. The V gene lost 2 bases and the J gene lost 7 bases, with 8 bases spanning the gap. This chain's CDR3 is CASSLTGPEKLFF. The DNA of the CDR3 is TGTGCCAGCAGCTTAACAGGGCCTGAAAAACTGTTTTTT.

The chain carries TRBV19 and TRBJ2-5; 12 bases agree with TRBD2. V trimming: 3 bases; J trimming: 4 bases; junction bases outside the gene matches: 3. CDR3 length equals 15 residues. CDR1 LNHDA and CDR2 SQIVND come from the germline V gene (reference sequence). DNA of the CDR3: TGTGCCAGTAGTATTTCTAGCGGGGGGGCAGAGACCCAGTACTTC. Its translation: CASSISSGGAETQYF.

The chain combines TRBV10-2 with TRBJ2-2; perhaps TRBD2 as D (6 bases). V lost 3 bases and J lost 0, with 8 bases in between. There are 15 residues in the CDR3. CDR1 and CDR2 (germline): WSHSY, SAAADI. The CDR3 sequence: CASSERGSNTGELFF. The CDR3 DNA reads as TGCGCCAGCAGTGAACGGGGGTCGAACACCGGGGAGCTGTTTTTT.

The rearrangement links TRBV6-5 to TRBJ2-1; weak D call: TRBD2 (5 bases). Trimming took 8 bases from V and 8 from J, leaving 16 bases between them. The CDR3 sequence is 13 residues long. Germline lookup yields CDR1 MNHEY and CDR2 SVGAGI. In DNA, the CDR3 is TGTGCCAGCCGCCCAGCGGCCCCCGATGAGCAGTTCTTC. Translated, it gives CASRPAAPDEQFF.

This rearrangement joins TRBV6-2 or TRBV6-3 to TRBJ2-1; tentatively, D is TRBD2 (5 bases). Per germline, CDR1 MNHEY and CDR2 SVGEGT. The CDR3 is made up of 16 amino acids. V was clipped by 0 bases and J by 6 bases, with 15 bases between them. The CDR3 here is CASSYSGTRDSNEQFF. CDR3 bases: TGTGCCAGCAGTTACTCAGGTACTAGGGATTCCAATGAGCAGTTCTTC.

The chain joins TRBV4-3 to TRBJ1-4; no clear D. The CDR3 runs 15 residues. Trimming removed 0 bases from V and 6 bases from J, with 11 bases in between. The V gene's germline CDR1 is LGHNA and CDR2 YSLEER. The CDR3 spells CASSQDRGNDEKLFF. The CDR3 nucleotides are TGCGCCAGCAGCCAAGATCGCGGGAATGATGAAAAACTGTTTTTT.

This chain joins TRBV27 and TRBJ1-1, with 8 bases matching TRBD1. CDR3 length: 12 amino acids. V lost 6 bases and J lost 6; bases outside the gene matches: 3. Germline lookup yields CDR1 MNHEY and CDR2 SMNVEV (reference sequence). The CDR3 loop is CASRAQGAEAFF. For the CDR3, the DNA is TGTGCCAGCAGGGCACAGGGGGCTGAAGCTTTCTTT.

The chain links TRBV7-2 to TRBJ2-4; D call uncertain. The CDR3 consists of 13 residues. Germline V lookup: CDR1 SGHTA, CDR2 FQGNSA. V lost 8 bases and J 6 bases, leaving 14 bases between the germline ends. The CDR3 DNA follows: TGTGCCAGCCGTACCGCTGCCGGAAACATTCAGTACTTC. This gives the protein CASRTAAGNIQYF.